A selection of T cell receptor beta chains follows, all from one sample in a study of glioma-infiltrating T cells. TCRdb used MiXCR to reprocess the multiplex PCR reads, holding one entry per CDR3 protein. Of about 400,000 distinct CDR3 sequences in the sample, less than 50% were seen once. The source material was glioma tissue, nonneoplastic brain tissue, or PBMCs (not recorded which). The receptors shown here come from a human donor with low-grade glioma or glioblastoma, undergoing nonglioma brain surgery, or in good health (not recorded which). CDR3s include the opening cysteine and the closing phenylalanine or tryptophan. The D gene is left open where the match is weak. The size field is filled for only some rows; it gives once, few, many or a size class.

CDR3 protein,CDR3 DNA,V gene,clone size,D gene,J gene
CATSLFPGRTTEAFF,TGTGCCACCAGTTTATTTCCCGGACGGACCACTGAAGCTTTCTTT,TRBV28,NA,NA,TRBJ1-1
CATSPVAGGPFDEQFF,TGTGCCACCAGCCCTGTAGCGGGAGGGCCTTTTGATGAGCAGTTCTTC,TRBV15,many,TRBD2,TRBJ2-1
CASRNRRTNGRGVQFF,TGTGCCAGCAGAAATAGAAGGACTAACGGGAGGGGGGTGCAGTTCTTC,TRBV6-2/TRBV6-3,NA,TRBD2,TRBJ2-1
CASSEAWGGQSSYEQYF,TGTGCCAGCAGTGAAGCTTGGGGAGGCCAAAGCTCCTACGAGCAGTACTTC,TRBV6-1,many,NA,TRBJ2-7
CASSYSRDRAEKLFF,TGTGCCAGCAGTTACTCGAGGGACAGGGCAGAAAAACTGTTTTTT,TRBV6-6,few,TRBD1,TRBJ1-4
CASSLGTSGFTDTQYF,TGTGCCAGCAGCTTAGGGACTAGCGGCTTCACAGATACGCAGTATTTT,TRBV7-6,many,TRBD2,TRBJ2-3
CASSLGGQYRNYGYTF,TGTGCCAGCAGCTTAGGGGGCCAGTATCGCAACTATGGCTACACCTTC,TRBV7-9,NA,NA,TRBJ1-2
CASSPDRAWHEQYF,TGTGCCAGCAGTCCAGACAGGGCGTGGCACGAGCAGTACTTC,TRBV27,NA,TRBD1,TRBJ2-7
CSATDRVDYEQYF,TGCAGTGCTACGGACAGGGTGGACTACGAGCAGTACTTC,TRBV20-1,NA,TRBD1,TRBJ2-7
CASSLASGKNTEAFF,TGTGCCAGCAGCTTAGCTTCAGGGAAGAACACTGAAGCTTTCTTT,TRBV7-9,few,NA,TRBJ1-1
CASSYTAYTEAFF,TGTGCCAGCAGTTACACAGCATACACTGAAGCTTTCTTT,TRBV6-2/TRBV6-3,many,NA,TRBJ1-1
CATSRQGSGANVLTF,TGTGCCACCAGCAGACAGGGGTCTGGGGCCAACGTCCTGACTTTC,TRBV15,few,NA,TRBJ2-6
CASSKLASGNSEQFF,TGCGCCAGCAGCAAACTGGCTAGCGGAAACAGTGAGCAGTTCTTC,TRBV4-3,once,TRBD2,TRBJ2-1